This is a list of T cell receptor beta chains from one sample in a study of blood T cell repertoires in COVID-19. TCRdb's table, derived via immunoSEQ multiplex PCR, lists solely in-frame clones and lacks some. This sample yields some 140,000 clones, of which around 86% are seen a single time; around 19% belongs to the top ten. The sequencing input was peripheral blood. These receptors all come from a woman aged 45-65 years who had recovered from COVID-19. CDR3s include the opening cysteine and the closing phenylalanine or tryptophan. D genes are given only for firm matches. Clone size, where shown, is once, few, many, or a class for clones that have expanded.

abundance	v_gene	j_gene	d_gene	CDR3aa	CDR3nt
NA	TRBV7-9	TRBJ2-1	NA	CASSLTITYNEQFF	TGTGCCAGCAGCTTGACTATAACCTACAATGAGCAGTTCTTC
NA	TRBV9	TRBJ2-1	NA	CASSVAAANYNEQFF	TGTGCCAGCAGCGTAGCTGCGGCGAATTACAATGAGCAGTTCTTC
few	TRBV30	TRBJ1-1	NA	CAWKGVGTEAFF	TGTGCCTGGAAGGGAGTTGGTACTGAAGCTTTCTTT
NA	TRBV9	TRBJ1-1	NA	CASSVAGQDTEAFF	TGTGCCAGCAGCGTAGCTGGGCAGGACACTGAAGCTTTCTTT
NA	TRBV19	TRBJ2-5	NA	CASGGRLGVGETQYF	TGTGCCAGTGGTGGACGATTAGGGGTAGGAGAGACCCAGTACTTC
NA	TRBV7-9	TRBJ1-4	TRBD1	CASSRQGAGEKLFF	TGTGCCAGCAGCCGACAGGGGGCTGGGGAAAAACTGTTTTTT
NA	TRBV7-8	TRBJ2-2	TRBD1	CASSLPTGGGGELFF	TGTGCCAGCAGCCTGCCGACAGGGGGAGGCGGGGAGCTGTTTTTT
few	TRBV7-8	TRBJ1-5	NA	CASSLPGGNQPQHF	TGTGCCAGCAGCTTGCCAGGGGGCAATCAGCCCCAGCATTTT
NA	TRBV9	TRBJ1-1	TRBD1	CASSPRQGKHTEAFF	TGTGCCAGCAGCCCCCGACAGGGAAAGCACACTGAAGCTTTCTTT
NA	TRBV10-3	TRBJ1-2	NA	CAISETAGAGGYTF	TGTGCCATCAGTGAAACTGCGGGGGCGGGTGGCTACACCTTC
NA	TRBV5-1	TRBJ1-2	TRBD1	CASSPEPPGTGVHGYTF	TGCGCCAGCAGCCCAGAACCTCCCGGGACAGGGGTTCATGGCTACACCTTC
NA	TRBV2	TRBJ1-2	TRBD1	CASSLQGNYGYTF	TGTGCCAGCAGCCTACAGGGGAACTATGGCTACACCTTC
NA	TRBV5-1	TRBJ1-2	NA	CASSLVVAGNYGYTF	TGCGCCAGCAGCCTGGTCGTGGCAGGGAACTATGGCTACACCTTC
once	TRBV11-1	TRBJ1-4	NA	CASSLSGRLFF	TGTGCCAGCAGCTTGTCCGGGAGACTGTTTTTT
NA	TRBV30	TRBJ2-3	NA	CAWSVSRPLGQYF	TGTGCCTGGAGTGTCTCCAGGCCCCTTGGGCAGTATTTT
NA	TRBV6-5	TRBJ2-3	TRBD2	CAIRLAGVGDTQYF	TGTGCCATCCGCCTAGCGGGAGTTGGTGATACGCAGTATTTT
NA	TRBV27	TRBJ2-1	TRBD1	CASSTNRGKGNEQFF	TGTGCCAGCAGTACCAACAGGGGGAAGGGCAATGAGCAGTTCTTC
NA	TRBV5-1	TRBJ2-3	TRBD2	CASSLGVAGASTDTQYF	TGCGCCAGCAGCTTGGGGGTAGCGGGGGCTAGCACAGATACGCAGTATTTT
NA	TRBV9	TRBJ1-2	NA	CASPHQPGRGYYGYTF	TGTGCCAGTCCTCACCAACCGGGTCGGGGTTACTATGGCTACACCTTC
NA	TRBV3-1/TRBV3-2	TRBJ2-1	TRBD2	CASSPPGLAGGEQFF	TGTGCCAGCAGCCCTCCGGGACTAGCGGGAGGTGAGCAGTTCTTC
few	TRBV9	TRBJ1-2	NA	CASSVATGSGYTF	TGTGCCAGCAGCGTAGCGACAGGCTCTGGCTACACCTTC
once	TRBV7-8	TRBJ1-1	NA	CASSLAEQGLYTEAFF	TGTGCCAGCAGCTTAGCGGAGCAGGGGTTGTACACTGAAGCTTTCTTT
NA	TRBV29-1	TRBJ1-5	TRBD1	CSVEVWDRDSNQPQHF	TGCAGCGTTGAGGTCTGGGACAGGGATAGCAATCAGCCCCAGCATTTT
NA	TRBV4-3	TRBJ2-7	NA	CASSQDFRRGLDEQYF	TGCGCCAGCAGCCAAGATTTCCGGAGGGGCCTAGACGAGCAGTACTTC
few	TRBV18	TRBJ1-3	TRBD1	CASSPLMGQGEGHGSGNTIYF	TGTGCCAGCTCACCACTTATGGGACAGGGAGAGGGTCATGGATCCGGAAACACCATATATTTT
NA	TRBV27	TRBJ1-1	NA	CASLRGRGHTEAFF	TGTGCCAGCCTCCGGGGGCGGGGGCATACTGAAGCTTTCTTT
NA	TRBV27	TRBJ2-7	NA	CASSLSGHEQYF	TGTGCCAGCAGTTTATCGGGGCACGAGCAGTACTTC
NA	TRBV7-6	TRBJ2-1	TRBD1	CASSTLTGELSNEQFF	TGTGCCAGCAGCACCCTTACAGGGGAACTATCCAATGAGCAGTTCTTC
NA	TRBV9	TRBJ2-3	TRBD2	CASSVVSGRRTDTQYF	TGTGCCAGCAGCGTAGTTAGCGGGAGGAGGACAGATACGCAGTATTTT
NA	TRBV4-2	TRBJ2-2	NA	CASSHPKGGVNTGELFF	TGTGCCAGCAGCCACCCCAAAGGCGGCGTGAACACCGGGGAGCTGTTTTTT
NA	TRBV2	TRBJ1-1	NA	CASRQEAGPAGAFF	TGTGCCAGCAGACAAGAAGCCGGCCCTGCGGGGGCTTTCTTT
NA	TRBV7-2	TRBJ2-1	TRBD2	CASSLGSGSSYNEQFF	TGTGCCAGCAGCTTAGGTAGCGGGAGCTCCTACAATGAGCAGTTCTTC
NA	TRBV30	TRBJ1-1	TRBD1	CAHHRGNTEAFF	TGTGCCCACCACAGGGGGAACACTGAAGCTTTCTTT
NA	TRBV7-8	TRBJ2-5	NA	CASSRGIQETQYF	TGTGCCAGCAGCCGTGGCATACAAGAGACCCAGTACTTC
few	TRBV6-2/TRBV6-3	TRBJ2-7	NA	CASSYVVDAYEQYF	TGTGCCAGCAGTTACGTGGTAGATGCCTACGAGCAGTACTTC
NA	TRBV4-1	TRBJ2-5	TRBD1	CASRRLNRGWETQYF	TGCGCCAGCAGACGCCTCAACAGGGGCTGGGAGACCCAGTACTTC
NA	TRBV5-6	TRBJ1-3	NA	CASSGGSSGNTIYF	TGTGCCAGCAGCGGGGGGAGCTCTGGAAACACCATATATTTT
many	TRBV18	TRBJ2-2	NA	CASSTTGQGGTGELFF	TGTGCCAGCTCAACGACAGGGCAGGGAGGCACCGGGGAGCTGTTTTTT
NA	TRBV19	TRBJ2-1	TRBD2	CASSMRIASGRVYDEQFF	TGTGCCAGTAGTATGAGGATTGCTAGCGGGAGGGTTTACGATGAGCAGTTCTTC
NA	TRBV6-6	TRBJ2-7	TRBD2	CASSPAGTSGIVYEQYF	TGTGCCAGCAGTCCCGCCGGGACTAGCGGGATAGTATACGAGCAGTACTTC